These T cell receptor beta chains were read from a single sample in a study of cytomegalovirus exposure and HLA in healthy donors. Measured with immunoSEQ multiplex PCR; TCRdb has only the in-frame clones, and not every one. This table holds approximately 140,000 clones, roughly nine tenths found once. Sequencing input: PBMCs. The receptors were gathered from a man aged 18 to 30 in good health and CMV-seronegative. CDR3s include the opening cysteine and the closing phenylalanine or tryptophan. The D gene is left open where the match is weak. Part of the rows lack a size; the others show once, few, many or a class for expanded clones.

size,V,length,J,D,DNA,CDR3
-,TRBV28,16,TRBJ1-2,-,TGTGCCAGCAACAGCCCGGTGTCAGGGTCAGTGGGGGGCTACACCTTC,CASNSPVSGSVGGYTF
-,TRBV5-1,13,TRBJ2-7,TRBD1,TGCGCCAGCAGGACGGGACAGGGCTACGAGCAGTACTTC,CASRTGQGYEQYF
-,TRBV9,15,TRBJ2-3,-,TGTGCCAGCAGCGTAGCGGGCAGGGATCGTGATACGCAGTATTTT,CASSVAGRDRDTQYF
-,TRBV2,15,TRBJ2-1,TRBD2,TGTGCCAGCAGGCCCGGGACTAGCTACTTCCATGAGCAGTTCTTC,CASRPGTSYFHEQFF
-,TRBV7-8,14,TRBJ1-1,-,TGTGCCAGCCTCCCCGGGGGGAGTAACACTGAAGCTTTCTTT,CASLPGGSNTEAFF
-,TRBV5-1,13,TRBJ2-1,-,TGCGCCAGCAGCTTCGGAGACAGCAATGAGCAGTTCTTC,CASSFGDSNEQFF
-,TRBV9,15,TRBJ2-7,TRBD2,TGTGCCAGCAGCGCCGAAAGCGGGAGTCCGTACGAGCAGTACTTC,CASSAESGSPYEQYF
once,TRBV7-2,13,TRBJ1-5,-,TGTGCCAGCAGCTTACGTGAGAACCAGCCCCAGCATTTT,CASSLRENQPQHF
-,TRBV5-5,13,TRBJ1-6,-,TGTGCCAGCAGCCGACAGGATAATTCACCCCTCCACTTT,CASSRQDNSPLHF
-,TRBV4-3,16,TRBJ2-7,-,TGCGCCAGCAGCCAAGATTCCGGGGTAGGGTGGTTGGAGCAGTACTTC,CASSQDSGVGWLEQYF
many,TRBV6-1,13,TRBJ1-5,-,TGTGCCAGCAGTGAACAGGGGAATCAGCCCCAGCATTTT,CASSEQGNQPQHF
-,TRBV7-6,15,TRBJ1-3,-,TGTGCCAGCAGCTTAGGTGGCAACAACCGAAACACCATATATTTT,CASSLGGNNRNTIYF
-,TRBV30,11,TRBJ1-1,TRBD1,TGTGCCCGACAGGGGTTCTCTGAAGCTTTCTTT,CARQGFSEAFF
-,TRBV29-1,13,TRBJ2-5,TRBD2,TGCAGCGCATCGACTAGCGCACAAGAGACCCAGTACTTC,CSASTSAQETQYF